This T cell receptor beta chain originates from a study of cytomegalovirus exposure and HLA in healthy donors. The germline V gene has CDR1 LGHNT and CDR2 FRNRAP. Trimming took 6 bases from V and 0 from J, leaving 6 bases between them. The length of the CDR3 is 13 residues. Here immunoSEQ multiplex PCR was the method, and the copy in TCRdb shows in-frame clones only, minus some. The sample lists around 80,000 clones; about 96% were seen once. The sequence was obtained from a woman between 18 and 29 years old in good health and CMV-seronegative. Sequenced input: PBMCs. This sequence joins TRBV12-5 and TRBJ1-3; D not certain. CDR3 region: CASGTYSGNTIYF. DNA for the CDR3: TGTGCTAGTGGCACCTACTCTGGAAACACCATATATTTT.